The sequence of this T cell receptor beta chain was determined in a study of blood T cell repertoires in COVID-19. This CDR3 has 14 amino acids. Deletions cut 9 bases from V and 4 bases from J, with 18 bases between. Germline CDR1 is SGHVS and CDR2 is FQNEAQ. Clones were sequenced by immunoSEQ multiplex PCR, and TCRdb holds only the in-frame ones, with some missing. Counted here are 220,000 or so clones, roughly 84% occurring once; the ten biggest clones make up approximately 6.6%. The rearrangement links TRBV7-8 to TRBJ2-5; D is possibly TRBD2 (5 bases). Sequencing was performed on PBMCs or T cells enriched from blood (not recorded which). The TCR sequence derives from a woman aged 40 to 49 who had recovered from COVID-19. The CDR3 here is CASLKGGGRETQYF. Here the CDR3 DNA reads TGTGCCAGTCTGAAGGGCGGAGGAAGAGAGACCCAGTACTTC. Variable domain in full (rest from reference TRBV7-8 and TRBJ2-5): GAGVSQSPRYKVAKRGQDVALRCDPISGHVSLFWYQQALGQGPEFLTYFQNEAQLDKSGLPSDRFFAERPEGSVSTLKIQRTQQEDSAVYLCASLKGGGRETQYFGPGTRLLVL.